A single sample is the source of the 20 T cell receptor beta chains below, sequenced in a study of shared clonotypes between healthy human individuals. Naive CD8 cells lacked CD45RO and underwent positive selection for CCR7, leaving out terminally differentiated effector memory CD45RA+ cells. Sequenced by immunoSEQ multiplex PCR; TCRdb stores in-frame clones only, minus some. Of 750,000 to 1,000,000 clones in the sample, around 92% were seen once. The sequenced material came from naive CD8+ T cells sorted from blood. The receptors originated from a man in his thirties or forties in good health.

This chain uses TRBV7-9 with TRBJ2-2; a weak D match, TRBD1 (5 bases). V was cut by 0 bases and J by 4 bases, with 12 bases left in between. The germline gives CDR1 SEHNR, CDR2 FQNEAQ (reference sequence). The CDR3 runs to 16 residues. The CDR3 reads CASSLAERGGTGELFF. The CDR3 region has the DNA TGTGCCAGCAGCTTAGCGGAAAGGGGCGGCACCGGGGAGCTGTTTTTT. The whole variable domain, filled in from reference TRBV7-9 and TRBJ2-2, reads DTGVSQNPRHKITKRGQNVTFRCDPISEHNRLYWYRQTLGQGPEFLTYFQNEAQLEKSRLLSDRFSAERPKGSFSTLEIQRTEQGDSAMYLCASSLAERGGTGELFFGEGSRLTVL.

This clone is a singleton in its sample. The CDR3 DNA sequence: TGTGCCAGCAGTTTATCGAGACAGGGCTACGAGCAGTACTTC. Protein product: CASSLSRQGYEQYF. J is TRBJ2-7 and V is TRBV27; 7 nucleotides match TRBD1. This CDR3 spans 14 amino acids. The junction had 2 bases not matched to a gene; V was cut back by 0 bases and J by 3 bases. CDR1 and CDR2 (germline): MNHEY, SMNVEV (reference sequence).

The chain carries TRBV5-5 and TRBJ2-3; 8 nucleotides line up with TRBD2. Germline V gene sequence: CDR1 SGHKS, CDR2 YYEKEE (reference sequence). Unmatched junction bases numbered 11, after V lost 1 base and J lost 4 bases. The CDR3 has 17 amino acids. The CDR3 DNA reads TGTGCCAGCAGCTTGTCCGGGGGGGTTGTGTCATCAGATACGCAGTATTTT. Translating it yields CASSLSGGVVSSDTQYF.

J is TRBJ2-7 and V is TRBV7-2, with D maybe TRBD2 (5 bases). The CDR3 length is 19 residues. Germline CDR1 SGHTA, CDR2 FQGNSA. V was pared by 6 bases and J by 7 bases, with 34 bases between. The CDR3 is CASSLGVTRFRVWPGEQYF. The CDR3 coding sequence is TGTGCCAGCAGTTTGGGAGTAACCCGTTTTCGCGTGTGGCCGGGGGAGCAGTACTTC.

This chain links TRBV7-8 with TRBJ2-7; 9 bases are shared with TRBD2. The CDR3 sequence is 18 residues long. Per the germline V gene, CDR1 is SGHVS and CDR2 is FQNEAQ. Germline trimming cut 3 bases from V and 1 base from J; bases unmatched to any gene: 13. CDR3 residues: CASSFPRQGLASSYEQYF. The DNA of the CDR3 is TGTGCCAGCAGCTTTCCCCGACAAGGACTAGCGTCATCCTACGAGCAGTACTTC.

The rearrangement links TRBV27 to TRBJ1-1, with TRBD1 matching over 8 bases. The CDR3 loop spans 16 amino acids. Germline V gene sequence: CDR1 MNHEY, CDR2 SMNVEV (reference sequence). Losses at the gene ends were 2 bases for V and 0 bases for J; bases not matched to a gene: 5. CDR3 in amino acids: CASSLRGTGLNTEAFF. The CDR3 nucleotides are TGTGCCAGCAGTTTAAGGGGGACAGGTCTGAACACTGAAGCTTTCTTT.

The CDR3 is CASSERRERTSNEQFF. CDR3 nucleotide sequence: TGCGCCAGCAGTGAGCGCAGGGAGAGGACCAGCAATGAGCAGTTCTTC. This chain uses TRBV10-1 with TRBJ2-1; D assignment may be TRBD1 or TRBD2 (5 bases each). Germline V lookup: CDR1 WNHNN, CDR2 SYGVQD (reference sequence). The germline V and J ends were trimmed by 2 bases and 6 bases, with 17 bases remaining between them. The CDR3 consists of 16 residues.

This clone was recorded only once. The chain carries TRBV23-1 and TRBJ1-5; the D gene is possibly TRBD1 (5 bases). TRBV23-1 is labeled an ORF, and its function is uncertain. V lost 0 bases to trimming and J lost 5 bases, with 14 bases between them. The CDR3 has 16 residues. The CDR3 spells CASSQSRDHRDQPQHF. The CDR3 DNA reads TGCGCCAGCAGTCAATCACGGGACCATAGGGATCAGCCCCAGCATTTT.

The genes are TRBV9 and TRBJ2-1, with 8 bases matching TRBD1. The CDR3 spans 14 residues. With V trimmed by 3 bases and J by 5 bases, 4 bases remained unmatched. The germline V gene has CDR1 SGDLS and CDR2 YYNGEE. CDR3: CASSAPDRDNEQFF. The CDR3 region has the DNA TGTGCCAGCAGCGCCCCGGACAGGGACAATGAGCAGTTCTTC.

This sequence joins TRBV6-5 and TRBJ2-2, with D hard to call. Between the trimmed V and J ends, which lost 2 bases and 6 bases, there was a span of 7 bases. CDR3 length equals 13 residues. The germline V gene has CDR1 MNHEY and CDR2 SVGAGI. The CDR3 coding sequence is TGTGCCAGCAGTTACACCAATTCCGGGGAGCTGTTTTTT. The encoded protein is CASSYTNSGELFF.

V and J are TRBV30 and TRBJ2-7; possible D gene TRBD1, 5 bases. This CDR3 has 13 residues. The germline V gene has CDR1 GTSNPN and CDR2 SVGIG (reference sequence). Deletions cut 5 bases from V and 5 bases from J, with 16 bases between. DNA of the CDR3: TGTGCCTGGGGGTTCTCAGGGTACCACGAGCAGTACTTC. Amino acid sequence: CAWGFSGYHEQYF.

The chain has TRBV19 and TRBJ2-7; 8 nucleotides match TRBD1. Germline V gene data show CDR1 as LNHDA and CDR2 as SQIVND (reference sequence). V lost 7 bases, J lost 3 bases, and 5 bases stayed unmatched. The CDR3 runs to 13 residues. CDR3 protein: CASNFGTGYEQYF. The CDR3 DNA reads TGTGCCAGTAATTTCGGGACAGGCTACGAGCAGTACTTC. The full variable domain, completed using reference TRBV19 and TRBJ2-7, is DGGITQSPKYLFRKEGQNVTLSCEQNLNHDAMYWYRQDPGQGLRLIYYSQIVNDFQKGDIAEGYSVSREKKESFPLTVTSAQKNPTAFYLCASNFGTGYEQYFGPGTRLTVT.

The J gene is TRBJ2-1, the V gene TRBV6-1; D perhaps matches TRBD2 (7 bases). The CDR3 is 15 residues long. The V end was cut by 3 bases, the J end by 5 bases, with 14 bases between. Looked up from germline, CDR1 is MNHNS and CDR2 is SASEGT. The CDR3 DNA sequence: TGTGCCAGCAGTGAGGGGCGGGGGCGGCACAATGAGCAGTTCTTC. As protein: CASSEGRGRHNEQFF.

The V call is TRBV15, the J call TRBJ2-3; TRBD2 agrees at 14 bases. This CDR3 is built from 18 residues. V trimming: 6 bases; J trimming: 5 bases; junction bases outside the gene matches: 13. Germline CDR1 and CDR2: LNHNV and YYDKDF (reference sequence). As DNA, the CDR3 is TGTGCCACCAGGACCCCAGGACTAGCGGGAGGTCGAGGAGATACGCAGTATTTT. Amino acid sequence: CATRTPGLAGGRGDTQYF.

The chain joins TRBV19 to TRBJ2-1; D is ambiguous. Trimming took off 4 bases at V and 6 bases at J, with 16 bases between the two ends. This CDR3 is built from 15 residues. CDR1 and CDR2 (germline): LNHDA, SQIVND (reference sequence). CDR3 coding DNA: TGTGCCAGTAGTAGGGCGATTTCCCTTGGCAATGAGCAGTTCTTC. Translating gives CASSRAISLGNEQFF. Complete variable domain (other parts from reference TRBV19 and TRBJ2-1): DGGITQSPKYLFRKEGQNVTLSCEQNLNHDAMYWYRQDPGQGLRLIYYSQIVNDFQKGDIAEGYSVSREKKESFPLTVTSAQKNPTAFYLCASSRAISLGNEQFFGPGTRLTVL.

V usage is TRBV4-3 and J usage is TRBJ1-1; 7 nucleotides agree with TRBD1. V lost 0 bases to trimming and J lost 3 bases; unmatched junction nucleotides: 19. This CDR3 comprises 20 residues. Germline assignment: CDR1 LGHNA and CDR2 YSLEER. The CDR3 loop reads CASSQELGRGLNIGDTEAFF. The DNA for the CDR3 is TGCGCCAGCAGCCAAGAGCTGGGGAGGGGGCTAAACATCGGGGACACTGAAGCTTTCTTT.

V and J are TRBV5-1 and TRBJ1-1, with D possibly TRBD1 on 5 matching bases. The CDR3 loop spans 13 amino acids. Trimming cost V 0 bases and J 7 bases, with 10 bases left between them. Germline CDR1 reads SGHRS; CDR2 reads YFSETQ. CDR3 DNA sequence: TGCGCCAGCAGCTTGGTCGACAGTTATGAAGCTTTCTTT. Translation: CASSLVDSYEAFF.

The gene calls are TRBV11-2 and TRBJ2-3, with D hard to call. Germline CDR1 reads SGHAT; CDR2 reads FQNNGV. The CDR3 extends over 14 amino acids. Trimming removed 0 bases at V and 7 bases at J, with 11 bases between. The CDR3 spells CASSLDLNGYTQYF. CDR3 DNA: TGTGCCAGCAGCTTAGATCTAAACGGTTATACGCAGTATTTT.

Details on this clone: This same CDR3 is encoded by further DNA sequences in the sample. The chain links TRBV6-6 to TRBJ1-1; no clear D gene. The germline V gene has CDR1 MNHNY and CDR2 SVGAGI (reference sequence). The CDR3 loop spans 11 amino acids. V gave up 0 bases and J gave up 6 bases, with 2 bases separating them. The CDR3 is CASSYSAEAFF. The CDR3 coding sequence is TGTGCCAGCAGTTACTCTGCTGAAGCTTTCTTT.

The CDR3 sequence is CASSFRQSSYEQYF. The DNA of the CDR3 is TGTGCCAGCAGTTTCAGGCAGAGCTCCTACGAGCAGTACTTC. The gene calls are TRBV28 and TRBJ2-7; D not resolved. Trimming cost V 3 bases and J 0 bases, with 9 bases left between them. The CDR3 is 14 residues long. CDR1 and CDR2 from the germline V gene are MDHEN and SYDVKM.